This T cell receptor (beta chain) came from a study of cytomegalovirus exposure and HLA in healthy donors (dated by TCRdb to about 2017). For context, the study as a whole: In an earlier analysis of approximately 500 of the donors, roughly 300 Gb of sequence data and 117 million unique TCR beta sequences from approximately 180 million T cells were reported. To study patterns of TCR occurrence, a later analysis re-analyzed previously published TCR beta repertoires from several hundred donors and added high-resolution HLA genotyping. The T cell repertoires of some 700 subjects were profiled by immunosequencing and related to cytomegalovirus serostatus. Typing coverage differed by locus: A, B, C, DRB1 and DQB1 were typed in roughly 629-630 donors, DQA1 in around 500, DPA1 in over 600, and DPB1 in 450 to 490. The study was designed to test whether signatures of past pathogen exposure could be identified by cataloging public T cell receptors. About 330 gigabases of sequencing data and 70 million to 100 million unique TCR sequences made up an early release that covered approximately 620 HLA-typed donors. In the later analysis, no new phenotypic data were used to find candidate immune exposures; instead, reliance was placed on TCR beta sequences and their occurrence across donors. High-throughput TCR immunosequencing, statistical association of individual TCRs with disease status, and machine learning were combined to predict cytomegalovirus infection status. Alongside the repertoire data, information on donor age, sex, ethnicity and CMV serostatus was compiled. A later genetic analysis used genome-wide SNP genotypes for about three fifths of the 666 donors, treating that subset as a discovery cohort. Among the approximately 420 genotyped donors, more than 70% belonged to the genetic ancestry cluster associated with self-reported Caucasian donors. Besides the first cohort of 500 to 700 subjects, a separate validation cohort made up of around 120 different subjects was used. On average, roughly 240,000 unique TCR beta nucleotide sequences were sequenced per donor among some 430 genotyped donors of the cohort, with 15% to 20% of those sequences being non-productive. Every discovery cohort repertoire had been produced on one sequencing platform. HLA typing included class I and class II loci at four-digit resolution. To decide whether each TCR beta V gene segment behaved as functional or pseudogenic, an earlier analysis of some 580 of the donors relied on high-throughput TCR beta sequencing. About 5 DR-DQ haplotypes were handled as single units for association and clustering, since linkage in the cohort was strong. Study-wide findings and limitations: Three of the identified cytomegalovirus-associated TCR beta chains were confirmed in vitro to be specific for cytomegalovirus antigens. In an earlier analysis of roughly 500 of the donors, most TCR beta V segments appeared in productive rearrangements about 87% or about 30% of the time, broadly matching IMGT annotations. Several of the top co-occurrence clusters appeared to be linked to parvovirus B19, influenza, CMV and Epstein-Barr virus, according to a later analysis. In a later analysis, the rate of TCR association differed among HLA loci, with DRB1 alleles having the most associated TCRs and HLA-C alleles having the fewest. Some IMGT-functional V segments, including TRBV6-2 and TRBV6-3, could not be told apart with the 87-base-pair reads, so those segments were excluded. Roughly uniform sequencing depth across donors was assumed in presence/absence analyses, although this assumption may not hold. An association between a missense DCLRE1C variant and V-gene and J-gene trimming of TCR beta chains was found in a later genetic analysis and replicated in an independent cohort. When HLA alleles, especially DR and DQ, strongly co-occurred, attributing TCR associations to individual alleles was difficult. Across donors, most TCR sequences were observed very rarely, whereas some public TCRs were present in many individuals. A further reported finding was that TCR beta sequences accurately predicted the HLA-A and HLA-B alleles for most subjects in the first cohort. In a later genetic analysis, fewer N-insertions in productive TCRs were reported among donors in an Asian-associated ancestry cluster than the roughly 700-donor mean. Correlated functional status among segregating V segments might reflect linkage disequilibrium, but an unknown experimental factor could not be ruled out. Seventeen rarely observed V segments, including chromosome 9 orphons, were excluded from the earlier analysis of approximately 600 of the donors because counts were too low. In this cohort, only TCR beta chains were sequenced, and detectable features were limited by the absence of alpha or paired-chain data. According to a later analysis, most CMV-associated TCR beta chains appeared to be HLA-restricted, and the HLA associations seemed to be driven largely by CMV exposure. A later analysis found that HLA-associated TCR beta chains were more clonally expanded and had lower generation probabilities than equally common non-associated chains. The study gave a list of roughly 150 TCR beta chains associated with cytomegalovirus. Cytomegalovirus status was reported to be diagnosed by the classifier with high specificity and sensitivity in both the original and validation cohorts. According to the authors, the approach could potentially be generalized to other disease states and immunological phenotypes. For the cohort, immune exposure information was limited to CMV serostatus. At a false discovery rate of 0.05, a later analysis linked about 17,000 TCR beta sequences to specific HLA alleles. A cluster of highly shared sequence variants was judged likely to be a technical artifact of the sequencing pipeline. Because HLA typing was unavailable for some donors at each locus, only the typed subset was used in association tests.

The CDR3, cysteine through phenylalanine, is 13 amino acids long. Solely the CDR3 DNA is kept, with 39 bases framed from the first base. As encoded in the germline V gene (reference sequence), CDR1 is SSHAT while CDR2 is FNYEAQ. The method was the immunoSEQ multiplex PCR assay. The multiplex PCR relied on a mix of 60 forward primers for TCR Vbeta segments and 13 reverse primers for TCR Jbeta segments. The CDR3 region of rearranged TCR beta genes was amplified from genomic DNA by a multiplex PCR assay. On the Illumina HiSeq System, the amplified TCR beta libraries were sequenced as 87-base-pair reads. The original pipeline was this. A later analysis counted around 72 million unique TCR beta chains across the 666 repertoires, and about 10 million of these chains were shared by at least two donors. Raw reads were error-corrected and collapsed into unique sequences with a nearest-neighbor algorithm that merged closely related sequences to remove PCR and sequencing errors. CDR3 sequences were aligned to IMGT reference sequences to assign V, D and J gene segments. Each retained sequence needed at least a six-nucleotide match to both a V gene segment and a J gene segment. A rearrangement counted as productive if the CDR3 had no stop codons and remained in frame with V and J, and every other rearrangement counted as non-productive. CDR3 was defined according to IMGT convention as the region running from the second conserved V-encoded cysteine to the conserved J-encoded phenylalanine. The earlier analysis of about 610 of the donors excluded any sequence lacking an unambiguous match to a single V gene segment. An earlier analysis of several hundred of the donors called V segments functional above 56.7% productive rearrangements and segregating when the between-donor standard deviation exceeded 5%. A statistical classification framework was built for diagnosing cytomegalovirus status from the catalog of TCR beta chain sequences. V and J gene assignment, in a later analysis, came from comparing TCR nucleotide sequences with IMGT/GENE-DB human TR gene sequences. The TCRdist pipeline was used in a later analysis to assign CDR3 sequences and most-parsimonious VDJ recombination scenarios. A later analysis defined each TCR beta chain by its CDR3 amino acid sequence plus V-gene family, and excluded reads lacking a unique V-gene family. As a way to deal with suspected cross-contamination and a sequencing artifact, a later analysis dropped more than 500 nucleotide sequences that were highly shared and had low generation probability. In a later analysis, a clonal expansion index for each public chain was calculated from normalized within-repertoire ranks of inferred template counts. In a later analysis, generation probabilities were computed using a VDJ recombination model fitted to out-of-frame rearrangements, and the results were checked against IGoR. In a later analysis, TCR-TCR, TCR-HLA and TCR-CMV co-occurrence was scored with hypergeometric tests, and a repertoire-size bias correction was applied to TCR pairs. A later analysis estimated false discovery rates by permuting HLA or CMV assignments 20 times. In a later analysis, co-occurring TCRs were grouped using DBSCAN, and TCRdist sequence similarity was added for clustering within HLA-allele-positive subsets. Repertoires with fewer than 30,000 or more than 120,000 public chains were left out of co-occurrence clustering, as were about 5 repertoires with anomalous nucleotide sharing. TCRdb mirrors the immuneACCESS table, restricted to in-frame sequences. Some clones are absent from its copies; in checked studies, under half trace to an unresolved V gene, and the reason for the others is unknown. V and J calls and clone size follow that table, whereas D and trimming were derived from the DNA. The sample data list some 170,000 clones, and 75% of these were observed just once. Together, the top ten hold 2.9% of the sample.

As regards this clone: Its antigen is unknown. No base-level quality is on record; no much larger clone is a single base apart.

In total, 600 or so healthy bone marrow donors made up the cohort. Cohort members were all nominally healthy when sampled, although unrecorded immune exposures were likely present. The donor tested CMV seronegative and was one of the 352 seronegative cohort members. Every donor gave a peripheral blood sample, and the peripheral blood mononuclear cells from that sample were used for TCR beta sequencing. Genomic DNA was extracted from the blood cell samples with the Qiagen DNeasy Blood Extraction Kit. This TCR was sampled from a male donor in good health and CMV-seronegative. Recombination connected TRBV7-7 to TRBJ2-5; TRBD2 fits 7 bases in the junction. The J call may be in error: the DNA end matches TRBJ2-7 better. The specimen sequenced was PBMCs. This receptor has the CDR3 CASSLGEGGEQYF. The DNA sequence follows: TGTGCCAGCAGCCTTGGGGAGGGCGGCGAGCAGTACTTC.